This TCR beta chain was identified in a study of blood T cell repertoires in COVID-19. The data were produced by immunoSEQ multiplex PCR, yet TCRdb's version contains in-frame clones alone and is incomplete. The sample contains 100,000 to 140,000 clones, 89% of which appear only once. The CDR3 is 14 residues long. Germline assignment: CDR1 SGDLS and CDR2 YYNGEE. V shed 7 bases and J shed 4 bases, with 17 bases lying between them. This receptor was obtained from a man aged 40-49 years with active or convalescent COVID-19. The specimen was peripheral blood. The chain couples TRBV9 to TRBJ2-5; perhaps TRBD1 as D (8 bases). The CDR3 loop is CASAAGQVIETQYF. In DNA form, the CDR3 reads TGTGCCAGCGCAGCGGGACAGGTCATAGAGACCCAGTACTTC.